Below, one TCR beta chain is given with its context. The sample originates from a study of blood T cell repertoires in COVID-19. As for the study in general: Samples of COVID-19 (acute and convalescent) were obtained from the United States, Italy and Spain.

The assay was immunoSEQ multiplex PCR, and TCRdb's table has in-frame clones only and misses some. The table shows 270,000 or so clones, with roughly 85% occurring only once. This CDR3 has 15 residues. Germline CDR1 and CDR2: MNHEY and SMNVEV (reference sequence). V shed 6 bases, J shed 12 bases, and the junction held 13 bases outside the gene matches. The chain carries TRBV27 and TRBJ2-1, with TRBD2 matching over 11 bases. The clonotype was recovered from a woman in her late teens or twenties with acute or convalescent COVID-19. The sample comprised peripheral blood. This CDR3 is CASRSPGLAATGQFF. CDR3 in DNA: TGTGCCAGCAGATCACCGGGACTAGCGGCTACAGGGCAGTTCTTC.